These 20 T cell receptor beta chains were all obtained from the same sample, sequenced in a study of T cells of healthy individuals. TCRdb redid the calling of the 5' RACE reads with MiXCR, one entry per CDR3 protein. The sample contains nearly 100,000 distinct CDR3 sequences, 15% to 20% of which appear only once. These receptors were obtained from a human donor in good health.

The CDR3 region has the DNA TGTGCCAGCAGCTTGGGGTCCGCCCGCGTCCACGAGCAGTACTTC. Translation gives CASSLGSARVHEQYF. The chain joins TRBV7-9 to TRBJ2-7; no reliable D call. V lost 3 bases and J lost 5, with 17 bases in between. The CDR3 has 15 residues. Germline CDR1 is SEHNR and CDR2 is FQNEAQ (reference sequence).

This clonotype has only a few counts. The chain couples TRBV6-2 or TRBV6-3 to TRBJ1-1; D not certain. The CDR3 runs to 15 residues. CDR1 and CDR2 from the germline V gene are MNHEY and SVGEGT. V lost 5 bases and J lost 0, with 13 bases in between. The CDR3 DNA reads TGTGCCAGCAGTCGAATGGACGGTATGAACACTGAAGCTTTCTTT. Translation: CASSRMDGMNTEAFF.

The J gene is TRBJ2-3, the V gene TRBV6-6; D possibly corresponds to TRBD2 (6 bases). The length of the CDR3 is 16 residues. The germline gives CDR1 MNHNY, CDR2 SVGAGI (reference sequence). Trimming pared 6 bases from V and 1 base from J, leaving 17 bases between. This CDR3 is CASSPRGGKGTDTQYF. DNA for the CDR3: TGTGCCAGCAGCCCACGGGGCGGGAAGGGCACAGATACGCAGTATTTT.

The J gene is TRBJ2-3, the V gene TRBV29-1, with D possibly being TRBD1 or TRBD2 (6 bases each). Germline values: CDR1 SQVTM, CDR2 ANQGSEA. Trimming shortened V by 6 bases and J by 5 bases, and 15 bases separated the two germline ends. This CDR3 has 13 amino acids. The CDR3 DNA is TGCAGCGTCAGGGGAGGAGCCCAAGATACGCAGTATTTT. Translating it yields CSVRGGAQDTQYF.

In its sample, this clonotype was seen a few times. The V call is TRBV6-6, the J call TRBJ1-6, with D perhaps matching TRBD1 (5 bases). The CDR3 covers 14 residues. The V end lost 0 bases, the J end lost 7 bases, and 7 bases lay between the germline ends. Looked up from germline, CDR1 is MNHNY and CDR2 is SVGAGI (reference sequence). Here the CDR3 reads CASSYSGGNSPLHF. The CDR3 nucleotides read TGTGCCAGCAGTTACTCGGGGGGGAATTCACCCCTCCACTTT.

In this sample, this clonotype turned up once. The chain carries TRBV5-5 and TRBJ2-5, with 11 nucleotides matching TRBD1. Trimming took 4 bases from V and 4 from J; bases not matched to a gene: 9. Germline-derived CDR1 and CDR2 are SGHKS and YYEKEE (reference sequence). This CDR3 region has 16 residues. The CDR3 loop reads CASSLPGQGGGETQYF. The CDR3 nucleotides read TGTGCCAGCAGCCTACCGGGACAGGGGGGGGGAGAGACCCAGTACTTC.

Written as DNA, the CDR3 is TGTGCCAGCAGCCGAATTAGCAATCGACGCGGCGAGCAGTACTTC. This sequence encodes CASSRISNRRGEQYF. V usage is TRBV6-5 and J usage is TRBJ2-7; unclear D gene. Trimming left V 6 bases short and J 6 bases short, with 21 bases between. Germline V lookup: CDR1 MNHEY, CDR2 SVGAGI. The CDR3 has 15 amino acids.

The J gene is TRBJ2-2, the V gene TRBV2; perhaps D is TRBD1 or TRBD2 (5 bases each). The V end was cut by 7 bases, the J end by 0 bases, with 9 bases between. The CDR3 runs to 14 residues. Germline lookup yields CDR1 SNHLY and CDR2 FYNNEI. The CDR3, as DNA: TGTGCCAGCAAAAGAGGGGCGAACACCGGGGAGCTGTTTTTT. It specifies CASKRGANTGELFF.

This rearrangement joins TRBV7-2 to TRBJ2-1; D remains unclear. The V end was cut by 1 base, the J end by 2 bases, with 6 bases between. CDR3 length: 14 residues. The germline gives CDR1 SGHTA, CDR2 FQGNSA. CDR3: CASSLDPPYNEQFF. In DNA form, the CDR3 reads TGTGCCAGCAGCTTAGATCCGCCCTACAATGAGCAGTTCTTC.

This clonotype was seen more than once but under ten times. CDR3 DNA: TGTGCCAGCAGTGACAGGGTGGAGGCCGGGGAGCTGTTTTTT. This encodes CASSDRVEAGELFF. This chain connects TRBV6-1 to TRBJ2-2, with D perhaps given as TRBD1 or TRBD2 (5 bases each). The CDR3 is 14 amino acids. V shed 3 bases and J shed 6 bases, with 11 bases lying between them. CDR1 and CDR2 (germline): MNHNS, SASEGT.

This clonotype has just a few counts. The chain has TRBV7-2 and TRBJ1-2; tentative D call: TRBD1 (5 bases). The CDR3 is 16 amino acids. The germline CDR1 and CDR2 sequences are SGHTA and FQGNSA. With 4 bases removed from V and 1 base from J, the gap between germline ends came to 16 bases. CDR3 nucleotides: TGTGCCAGCAGCTCCAAACCGGGACGGTTTAACTATGGCTACACCTTC. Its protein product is CASSSKPGRFNYGYTF.

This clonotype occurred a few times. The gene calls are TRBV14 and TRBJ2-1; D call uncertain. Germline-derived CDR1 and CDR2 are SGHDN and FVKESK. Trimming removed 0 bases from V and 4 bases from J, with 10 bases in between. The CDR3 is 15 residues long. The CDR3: CASSQERASYNEQFF. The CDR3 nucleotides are TGTGCCAGCAGCCAAGAAAGGGCGTCGTACAATGAGCAGTTCTTC.

CDR3 sequence: CASSQELFYEQYF. The CDR3 bases are TGTGCCAGCAGCCAAGAATTGTTTTACGAGCAGTACTTC. The chain joins TRBV3-1 to TRBJ2-7, with D uncertain. The germline CDR1 and CDR2 sequences are LGHDT and YNNKEL (reference sequence). V was pared by 0 bases and J by 4 bases, with 7 bases between. CDR3 length: 13 residues.

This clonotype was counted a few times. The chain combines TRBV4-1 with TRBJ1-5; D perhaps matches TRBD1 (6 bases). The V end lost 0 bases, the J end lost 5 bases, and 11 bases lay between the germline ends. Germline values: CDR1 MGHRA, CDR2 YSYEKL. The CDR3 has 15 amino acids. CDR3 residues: CASSQDRGAYQPQHF. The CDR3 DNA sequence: TGCGCCAGCAGCCAAGATCGGGGGGCCTATCAGCCCCAGCATTTT.

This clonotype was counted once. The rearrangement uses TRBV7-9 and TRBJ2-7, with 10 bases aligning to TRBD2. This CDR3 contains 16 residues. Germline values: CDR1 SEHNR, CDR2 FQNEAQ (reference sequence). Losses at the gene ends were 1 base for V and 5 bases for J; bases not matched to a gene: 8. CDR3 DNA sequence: TGTGCCAGCAGCTTAGGGTCTAGCGGGAGAGTGGACGAGCAGTACTTC. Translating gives CASSLGSSGRVDEQYF.

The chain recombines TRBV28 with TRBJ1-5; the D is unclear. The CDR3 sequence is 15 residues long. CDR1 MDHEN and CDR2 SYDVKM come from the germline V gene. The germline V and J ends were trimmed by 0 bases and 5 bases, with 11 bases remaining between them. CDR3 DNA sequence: TGTGCCAGCAGTTTATGGCGGGCGCTTTATCAGCCCCAGCATTTT. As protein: CASSLWRALYQPQHF.

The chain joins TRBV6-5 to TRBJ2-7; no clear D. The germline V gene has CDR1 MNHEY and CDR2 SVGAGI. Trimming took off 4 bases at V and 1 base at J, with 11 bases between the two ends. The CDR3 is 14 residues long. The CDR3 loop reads CASSSPWGSYEQYF. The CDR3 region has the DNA TGTGCCAGCAGTTCCCCTTGGGGATCCTACGAGCAGTACTTC.

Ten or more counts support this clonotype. As DNA, the CDR3 is TGTGCCAGCAGTGTACAACAGGGGCATCAGCCCCAGCATTTT. Amino acid sequence: CASSVQQGHQPQHF. The chain uses TRBV2 and TRBJ1-5, with 7 positions matching TRBD1. The CDR3 has 14 residues. Germline values: CDR1 SNHLY, CDR2 FYNNEI. J gave up 5 bases and V 4 bases, and 5 bases lay outside the gene matches.

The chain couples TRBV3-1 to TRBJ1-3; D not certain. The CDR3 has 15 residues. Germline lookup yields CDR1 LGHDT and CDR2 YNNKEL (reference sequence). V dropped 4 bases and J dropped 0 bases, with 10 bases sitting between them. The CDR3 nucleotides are TGTGCCAGCAGCCCGGCCGCAATCTCTGGAAACACCATATATTTT. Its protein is CASSPAAISGNTIYF.

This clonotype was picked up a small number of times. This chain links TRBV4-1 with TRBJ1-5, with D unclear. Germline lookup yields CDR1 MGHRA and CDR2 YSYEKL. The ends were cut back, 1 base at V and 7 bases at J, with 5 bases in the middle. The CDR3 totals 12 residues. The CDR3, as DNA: TGCGCCAGCAGCCAAGTTGGGCAGCCCCAGCATTTT. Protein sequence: CASSQVGQPQHF.